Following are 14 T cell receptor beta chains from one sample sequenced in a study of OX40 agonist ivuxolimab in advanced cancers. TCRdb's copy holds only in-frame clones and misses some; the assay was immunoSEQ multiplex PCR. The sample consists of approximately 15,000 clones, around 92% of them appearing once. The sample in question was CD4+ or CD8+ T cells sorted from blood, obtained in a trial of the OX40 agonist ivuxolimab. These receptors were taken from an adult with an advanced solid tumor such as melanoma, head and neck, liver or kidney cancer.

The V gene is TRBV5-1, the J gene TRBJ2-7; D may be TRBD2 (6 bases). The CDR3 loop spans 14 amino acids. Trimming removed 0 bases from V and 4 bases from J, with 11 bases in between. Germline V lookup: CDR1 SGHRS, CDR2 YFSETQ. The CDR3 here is CASSLVGGTYEQYF. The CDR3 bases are TGCGCCAGCAGCTTGGTTGGCGGGACTTACGAGCAGTACTTC. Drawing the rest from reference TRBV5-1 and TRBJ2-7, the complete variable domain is KAGVTQTPRYLIKTRGQQVTLSCSPISGHRSVSWYQQTPGQGLQFLFEYFSETQRNKGNFPGRFSGRQFSNSRSEMNVSTLELGDSALYLCASSLVGGTYEQYFGPGTRLTVT.

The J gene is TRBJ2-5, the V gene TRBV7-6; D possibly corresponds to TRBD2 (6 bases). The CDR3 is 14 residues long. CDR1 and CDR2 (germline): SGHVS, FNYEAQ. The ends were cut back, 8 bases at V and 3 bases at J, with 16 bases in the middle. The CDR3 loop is CASGGTPRKETQYF. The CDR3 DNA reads TGTGCCAGCGGAGGGACTCCACGAAAAGAGACCCAGTACTTC.

CDR3 sequence: CASSLTATPYNEQFF. Written as DNA, the CDR3 is TGTGCCAGCAGCTTAACCGCGACCCCCTACAATGAGCAGTTCTTC. The rearrangement links TRBV7-6 to TRBJ2-1; the D is unclear. V was trimmed by 2 bases and J by 2 bases, leaving 10 bases between them. The CDR3 length is 15 residues. Germline loops: CDR1 SGHVS, CDR2 FNYEAQ. The whole variable domain, filled in from reference TRBV7-6 and TRBJ2-1, reads GAGVSQSPRYKVTKRGQDVALRCDPISGHVSLYWYRQALGQGPEFLTYFNYEAQQDKSGLPNDRFSAERPEGSISTLTIQRTEQRDSAMYRCASSLTATPYNEQFFGPGTRLTVL.

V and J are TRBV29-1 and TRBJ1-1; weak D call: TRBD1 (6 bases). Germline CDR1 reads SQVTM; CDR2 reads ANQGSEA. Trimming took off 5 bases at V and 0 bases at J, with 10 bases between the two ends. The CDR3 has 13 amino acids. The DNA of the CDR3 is TGCAGCGTTACGACAGGAATGAACACTGAAGCTTTCTTT. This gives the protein CSVTTGMNTEAFF.

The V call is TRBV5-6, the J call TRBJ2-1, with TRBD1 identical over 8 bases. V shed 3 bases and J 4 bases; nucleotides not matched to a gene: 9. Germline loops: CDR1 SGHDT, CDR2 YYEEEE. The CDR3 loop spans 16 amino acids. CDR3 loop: CASSWTGTGLYNEQFF. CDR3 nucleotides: TGTGCCAGCAGCTGGACGGGGACAGGCCTTTACAATGAGCAGTTCTTC.

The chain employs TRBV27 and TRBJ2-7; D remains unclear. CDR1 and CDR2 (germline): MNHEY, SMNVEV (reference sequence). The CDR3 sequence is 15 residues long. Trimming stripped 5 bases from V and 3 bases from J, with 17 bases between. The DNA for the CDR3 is TGTGCCAGCAGTCTCCATCGGCCACTCGACTACGAGCAGTACTTC. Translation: CASSLHRPLDYEQYF.

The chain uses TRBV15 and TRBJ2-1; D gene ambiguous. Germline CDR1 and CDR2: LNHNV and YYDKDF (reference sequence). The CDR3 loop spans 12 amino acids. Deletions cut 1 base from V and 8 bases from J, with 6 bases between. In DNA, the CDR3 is TGTGCCACCAGCAGAGGTTACGATGAGCAGTTCTTC. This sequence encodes CATSRGYDEQFF.

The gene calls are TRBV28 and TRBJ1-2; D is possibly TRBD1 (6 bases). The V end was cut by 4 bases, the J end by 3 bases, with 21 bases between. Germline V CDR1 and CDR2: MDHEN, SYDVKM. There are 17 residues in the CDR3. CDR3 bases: TGTGCCAGCAGTTCGCAGGACAGCGCAGGGTTTGACTATGGCTACACCTTC. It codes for CASSSQDSAGFDYGYTF.

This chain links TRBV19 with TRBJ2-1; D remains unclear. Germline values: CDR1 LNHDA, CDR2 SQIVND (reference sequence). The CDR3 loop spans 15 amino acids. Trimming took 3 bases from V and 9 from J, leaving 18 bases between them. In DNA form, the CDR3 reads TGTGCCAGTAGTATTGTCGATTTTACTTCTGGTGAGCAGTTCTTC. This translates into CASSIVDFTSGEQFF.

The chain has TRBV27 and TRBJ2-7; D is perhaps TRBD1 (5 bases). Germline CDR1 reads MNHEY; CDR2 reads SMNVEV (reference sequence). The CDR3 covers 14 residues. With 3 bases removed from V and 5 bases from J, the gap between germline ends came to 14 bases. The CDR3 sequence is CASSFFSTGNEQYF. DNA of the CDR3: TGTGCCAGCAGTTTTTTCTCCACAGGAAACGAGCAGTACTTC.

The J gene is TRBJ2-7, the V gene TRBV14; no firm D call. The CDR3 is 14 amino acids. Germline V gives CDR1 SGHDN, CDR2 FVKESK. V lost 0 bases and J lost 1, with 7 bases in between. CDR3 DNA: TGTGCCAGCAGCCAAGATCTGGTTTCCTACGAGCAGTACTTC. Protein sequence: CASSQDLVSYEQYF.

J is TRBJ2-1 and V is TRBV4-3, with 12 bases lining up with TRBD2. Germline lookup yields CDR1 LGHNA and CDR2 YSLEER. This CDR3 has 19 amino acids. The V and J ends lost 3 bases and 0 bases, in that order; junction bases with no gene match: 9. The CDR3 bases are TGCGCCAGCAGCCAGCCTATACTAGCGGGGGGACACTCCTACAATGAGCAGTTCTTC. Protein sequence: CASSQPILAGGHSYNEQFF.

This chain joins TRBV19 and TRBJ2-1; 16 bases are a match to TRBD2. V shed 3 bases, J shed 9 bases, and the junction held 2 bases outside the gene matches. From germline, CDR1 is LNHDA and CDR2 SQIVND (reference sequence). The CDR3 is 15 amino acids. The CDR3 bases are TGTGCCAGTAGTATTGGGACTAGCGGGAGGGCTGAGCAGTTCTTC. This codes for CASSIGTSGRAEQFF. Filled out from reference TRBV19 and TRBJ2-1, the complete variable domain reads DGGITQSPKYLFRKEGQNVTLSCEQNLNHDAMYWYRQDPGQGLRLIYYSQIVNDFQKGDIAEGYSVSREKKESFPLTVTSAQKNPTAFYLCASSIGTSGRAEQFFGPGTRLTVL.

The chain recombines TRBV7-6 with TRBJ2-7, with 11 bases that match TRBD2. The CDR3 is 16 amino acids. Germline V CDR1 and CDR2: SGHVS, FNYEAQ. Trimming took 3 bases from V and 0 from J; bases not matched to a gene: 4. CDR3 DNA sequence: TGTGCCAGCAGCTTTCTAGCGGGAGGTACCTCCTACGAGCAGTACTTC. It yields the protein CASSFLAGGTSYEQYF.